The entry that follows covers one T cell receptor beta chain sequence. Assay used: immunoSEQ multiplex PCR; TCRdb lists only in-frame clones, some missing. The table has approximately 190,000 clones, roughly 82% seen once. This entry comes from a study of blood T cell repertoires in COVID-19. Study in general: Donors in the United States, Italy and Spain gave samples during acute or convalescent COVID-19.

The CDR3 has 13 amino acids. The germline gives CDR1 ENHRY, CDR2 SYGVKD. V lost 6 bases and J lost 3, with 11 bases in between. Seattle patients were enrolled during active infection and followed longitudinally. Sequenced sample: peripheral blood. The genes are TRBV10-3 and TRBJ1-1; D ambiguous. This TCR was recovered from a woman aged 60 to 75 with COVID-19, enrolled during active disease. This CDR3 is CAISVTAYTEAFF. In DNA, the CDR3 is TGTGCCATCAGCGTTACAGCATACACTGAAGCTTTCTTT.